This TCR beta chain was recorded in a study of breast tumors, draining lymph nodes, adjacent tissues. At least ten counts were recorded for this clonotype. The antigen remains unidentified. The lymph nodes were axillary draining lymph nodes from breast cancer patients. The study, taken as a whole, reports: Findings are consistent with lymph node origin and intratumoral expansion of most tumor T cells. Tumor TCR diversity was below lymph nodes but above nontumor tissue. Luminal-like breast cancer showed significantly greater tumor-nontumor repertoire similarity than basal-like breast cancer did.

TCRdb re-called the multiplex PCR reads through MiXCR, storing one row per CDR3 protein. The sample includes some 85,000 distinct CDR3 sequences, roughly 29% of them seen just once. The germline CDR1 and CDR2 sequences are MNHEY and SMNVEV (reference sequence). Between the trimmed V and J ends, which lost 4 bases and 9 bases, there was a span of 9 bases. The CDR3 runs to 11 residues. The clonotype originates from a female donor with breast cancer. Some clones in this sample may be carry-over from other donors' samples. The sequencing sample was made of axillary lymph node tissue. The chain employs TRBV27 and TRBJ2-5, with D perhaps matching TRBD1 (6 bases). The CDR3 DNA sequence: TGTGCCAGCAGTTCTCGACAGGCCCAGTACTTC. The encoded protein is CASSSRQAQYF.